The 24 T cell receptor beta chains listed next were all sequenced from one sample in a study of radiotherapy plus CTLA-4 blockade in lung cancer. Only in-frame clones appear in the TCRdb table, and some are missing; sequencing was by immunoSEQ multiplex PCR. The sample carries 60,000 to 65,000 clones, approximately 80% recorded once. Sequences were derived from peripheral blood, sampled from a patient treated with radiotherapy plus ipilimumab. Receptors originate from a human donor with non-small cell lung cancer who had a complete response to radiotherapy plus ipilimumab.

CDR3 sequence reads: CASSSNKGLAGGYTGELFF. CDR3 nucleotides: TGTGCCAGCAGCTCCAATAAGGGACTAGCGGGAGGATATACCGGGGAGCTGTTTTTT. The genes are TRBV9 and TRBJ2-2, with TRBD2 identical over 15 bases. Germline values: CDR1 SGDLS, CDR2 YYNGEE. The CDR3 covers 19 residues. V was clipped by 4 bases and J by 5 bases; unmatched bases: 12.

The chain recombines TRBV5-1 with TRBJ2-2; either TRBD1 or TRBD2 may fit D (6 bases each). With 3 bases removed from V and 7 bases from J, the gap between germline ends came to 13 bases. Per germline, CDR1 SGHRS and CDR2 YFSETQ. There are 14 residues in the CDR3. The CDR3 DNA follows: TGCGCCAGCAGCTCCACGGGGGCGGGCGGGGAGCTGTTTTTT. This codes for CASSSTGAGGELFF.

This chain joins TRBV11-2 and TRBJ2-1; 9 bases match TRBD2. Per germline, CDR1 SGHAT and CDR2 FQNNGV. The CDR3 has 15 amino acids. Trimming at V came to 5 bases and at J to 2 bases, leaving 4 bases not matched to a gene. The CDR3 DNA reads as TGTGCCAGCAGCGGGATAGCGGGAGCCTACAATGAGCAGTTCTTC. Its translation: CASSGIAGAYNEQFF.

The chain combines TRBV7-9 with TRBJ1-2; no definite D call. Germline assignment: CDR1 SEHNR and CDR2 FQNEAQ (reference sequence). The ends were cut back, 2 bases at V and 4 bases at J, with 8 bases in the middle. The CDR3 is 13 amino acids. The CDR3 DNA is TGTGCCAGCAGCTTATGGGAGACCTATGGCTACACCTTC. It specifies CASSLWETYGYTF.

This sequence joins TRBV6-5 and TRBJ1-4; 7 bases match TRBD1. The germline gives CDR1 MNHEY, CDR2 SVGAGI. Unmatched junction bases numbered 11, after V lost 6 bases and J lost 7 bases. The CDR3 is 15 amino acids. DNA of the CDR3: TGTGCCAGCAGGACGACAGGGACCGGTAGTGAAAAACTGTTTTTT. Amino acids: CASRTTGTGSEKLFF.

CDR3 DNA: TGCGCCAGCAGCGATAGGGACAGGGGCGCAGGCTGGGGCAATCAGCCCCAGCATTTT. Its translation is CASSDRDRGAGWGNQPQHF. This rearrangement joins TRBV4-1 to TRBJ1-5; the match to TRBD1 covers 10 bases. Germline V gene lookup returns CDR1 MGHRA and CDR2 YSYEKL. Trimming cost V 5 bases and J 2 bases; bases outside gene matches: 15. This CDR3 is built from 19 residues.

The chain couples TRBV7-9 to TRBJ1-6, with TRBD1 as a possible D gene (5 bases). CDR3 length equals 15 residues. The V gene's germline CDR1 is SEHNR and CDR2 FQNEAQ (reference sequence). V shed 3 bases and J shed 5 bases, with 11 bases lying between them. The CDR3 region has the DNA TGTGCCAGCAGCTTCGGGGGACGGAATAATTCACCCCTCCACTTT. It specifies CASSFGGRNNSPLHF.

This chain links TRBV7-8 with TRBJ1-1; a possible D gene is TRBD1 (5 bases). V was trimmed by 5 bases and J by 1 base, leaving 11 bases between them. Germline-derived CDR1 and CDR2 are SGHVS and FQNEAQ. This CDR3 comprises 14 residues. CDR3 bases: TGTGCCAGCAGCCCCAGGACACAGAACACTGAAGCTTTCTTT. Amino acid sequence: CASSPRTQNTEAFF. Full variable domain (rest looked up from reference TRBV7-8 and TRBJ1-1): GAGVSQSPRYKVAKRGQDVALRCDPISGHVSLFWYQQALGQGPEFLTYFQNEAQLDKSGLPSDRFFAERPEGSVSTLKIQRTQQEDSAVYLCASSPRTQNTEAFFGQGTRLTVV.

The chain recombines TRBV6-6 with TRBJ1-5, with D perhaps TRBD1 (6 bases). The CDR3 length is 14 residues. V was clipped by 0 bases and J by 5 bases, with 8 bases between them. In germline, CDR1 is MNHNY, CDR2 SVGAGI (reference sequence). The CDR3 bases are TGTGCCAGCAGTTACTCGGCAGGGGATCAGCCCCAGCATTTT. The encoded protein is CASSYSAGDQPQHF.

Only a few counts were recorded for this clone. CDR3 region: CASSLDPPGLVTDTQYF. The CDR3 DNA is TGTGCCAGCAGCTTAGACCCCCCGGGACTAGTCACAGATACGCAGTATTTT. The chain joins TRBV11-3 to TRBJ2-3; TRBD2 matches at 8 bases. The CDR3 is 17 residues long. Per the germline V gene, CDR1 is SGHNT and CDR2 is YENEEA. The junction had 7 bases not matched to a gene; V was cut back by 0 bases and J by 2 bases.

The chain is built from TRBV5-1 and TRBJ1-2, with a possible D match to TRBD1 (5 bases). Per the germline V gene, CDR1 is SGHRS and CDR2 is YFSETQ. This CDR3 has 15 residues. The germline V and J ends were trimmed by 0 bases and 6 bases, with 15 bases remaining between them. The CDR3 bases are TGCGCCAGCAGCTTGGAGAGGGCCAGGGATGATGGCTACACCTTC. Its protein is CASSLERARDDGYTF.

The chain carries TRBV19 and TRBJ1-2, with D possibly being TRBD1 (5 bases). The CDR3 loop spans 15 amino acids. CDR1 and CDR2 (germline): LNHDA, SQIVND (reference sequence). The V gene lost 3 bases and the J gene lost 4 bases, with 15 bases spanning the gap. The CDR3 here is CASSITLGGTYGYTF. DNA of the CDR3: TGTGCCAGTAGTATCACTCTCGGGGGGACCTATGGCTACACCTTC.

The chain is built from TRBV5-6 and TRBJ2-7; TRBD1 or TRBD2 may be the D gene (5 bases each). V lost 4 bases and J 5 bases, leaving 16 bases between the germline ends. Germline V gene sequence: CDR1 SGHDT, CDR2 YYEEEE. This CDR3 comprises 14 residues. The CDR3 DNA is TGTGCCAGCAGCCGGGTGGCAGGGACCCACGAGCAGTACGTC. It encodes CASSRVAGTHEQYV.

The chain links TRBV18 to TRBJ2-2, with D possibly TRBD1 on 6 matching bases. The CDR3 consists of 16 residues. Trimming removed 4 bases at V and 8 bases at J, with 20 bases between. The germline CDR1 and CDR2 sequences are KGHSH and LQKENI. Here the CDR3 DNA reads TGTGCCAGCTCACATCTTGGGGGCCTTCGGTCGGGGGAGCTGTTTTTT. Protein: CASSHLGGLRSGELFF.

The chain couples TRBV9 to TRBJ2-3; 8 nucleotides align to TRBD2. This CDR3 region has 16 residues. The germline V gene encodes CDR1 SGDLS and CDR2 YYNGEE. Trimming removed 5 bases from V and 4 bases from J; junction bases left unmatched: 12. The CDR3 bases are TGTGCCAGCAGTGCAACTGGACTAGCCTGGGCAGATACGCAGTATTTT. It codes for CASSATGLAWADTQYF. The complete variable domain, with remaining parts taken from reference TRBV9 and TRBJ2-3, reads DSGVTQTPKHLITATGQRVTLRCSPRSGDLSVYWYQQSLDQGLQFLIQYYNGEERAKGNILERFSAQQFPDLHSELNLSSLELGDSALYFCASSATGLAWADTQYFGPGTRLTVL.

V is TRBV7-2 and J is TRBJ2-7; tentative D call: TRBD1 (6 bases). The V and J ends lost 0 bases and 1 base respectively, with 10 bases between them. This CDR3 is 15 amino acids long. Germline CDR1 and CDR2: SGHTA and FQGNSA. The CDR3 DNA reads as TGTGCCAGCAGCTTAGCAGGGGGTTTTTCCTACGAGCAGTACTTC. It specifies CASSLAGGFSYEQYF.

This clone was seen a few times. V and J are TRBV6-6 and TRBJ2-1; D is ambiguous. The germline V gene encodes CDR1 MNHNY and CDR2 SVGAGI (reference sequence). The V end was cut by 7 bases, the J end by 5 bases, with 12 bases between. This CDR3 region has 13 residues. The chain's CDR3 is CASNLDGNNEQFF. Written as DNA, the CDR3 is TGTGCCAGCAATCTCGATGGGAACAATGAGCAGTTCTTC.

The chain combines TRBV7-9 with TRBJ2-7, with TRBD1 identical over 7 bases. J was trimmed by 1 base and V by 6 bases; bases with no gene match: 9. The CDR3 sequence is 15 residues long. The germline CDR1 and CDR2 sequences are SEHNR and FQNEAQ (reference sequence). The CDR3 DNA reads TGTGCCAGCAGTCCCGGACAGGTTACTTCCTACGAGCAGTACTTC. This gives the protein CASSPGQVTSYEQYF.

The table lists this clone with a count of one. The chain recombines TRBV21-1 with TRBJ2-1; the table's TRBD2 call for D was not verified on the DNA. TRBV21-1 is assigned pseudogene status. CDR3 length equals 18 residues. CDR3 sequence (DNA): TGTGCCAGCAGCAAAAATAGAACCGCTAGCGGGCGGGGTAGTGAGCAGTTCTTC. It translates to CASSKNRTASGRGSEQFF.

For the CDR3, the DNA is TGTGCCAGCAGCACGATCCGGGGACCTAGGACAGATACGCAGTATTTT. This translates into CASSTIRGPRTDTQYF. V is TRBV5-6 and J is TRBJ2-3; D tentatively fits TRBD1 or TRBD2 (5 bases each). CDR1 and CDR2 from the germline V gene are SGHDT and YYEEEE. The CDR3 sequence is 16 residues long. Trimming took off 4 bases at V and 3 bases at J, with 18 bases between the two ends. The entire variable domain, with the rest obtained from reference TRBV5-6 and TRBJ2-3, is as follows: DAGVTQSPTHLIKTRGQQVTLRCSPKSGHDTVSWYQQALGQGPQFIFQYYEEEERQRGNFPDRFSGHQFPNYSSELNVNALLLGDSALYLCASSTIRGPRTDTQYFGPGTRLTVL.

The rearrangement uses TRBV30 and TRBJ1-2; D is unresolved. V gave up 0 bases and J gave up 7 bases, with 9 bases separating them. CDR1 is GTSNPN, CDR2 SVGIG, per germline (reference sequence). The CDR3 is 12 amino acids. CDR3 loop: CAWSVVRVGYTF. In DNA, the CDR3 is TGTGCCTGGAGTGTTGTTCGGGTTGGCTACACCTTC.

The CDR3 nucleotides are TGTGCCAGCAGCTTGGCTTGGCGAAGCCAAGAGACCCAGTACTTC. Protein product: CASSLAWRSQETQYF. This chain connects TRBV5-5 to TRBJ2-5, with D unclear. Germline loops: CDR1 SGHKS, CDR2 YYEKEE (reference sequence). The CDR3 extends over 15 amino acids. With 0 bases removed from V and 1 base from J, the gap between germline ends came to 10 bases. Combining the CDR3 with reference TRBV5-5 and TRBJ2-5 gives the whole variable domain DAGVTQSPTHLIKTRGQQVTLRCSPISGHKSVSWYQQVLGQGPQFIFQYYEKEERGRGNFPDRFSARQFPNYSSELNVNALLLGDSALYLCASSLAWRSQETQYFGPGTRLLVL.

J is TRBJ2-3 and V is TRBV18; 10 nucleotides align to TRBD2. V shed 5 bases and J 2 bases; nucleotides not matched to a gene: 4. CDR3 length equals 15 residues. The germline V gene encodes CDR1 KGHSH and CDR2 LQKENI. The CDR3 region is CASSILAGTTDTQYF. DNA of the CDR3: TGTGCCAGCTCAATACTAGCGGGAACCACAGATACGCAGTATTTT.

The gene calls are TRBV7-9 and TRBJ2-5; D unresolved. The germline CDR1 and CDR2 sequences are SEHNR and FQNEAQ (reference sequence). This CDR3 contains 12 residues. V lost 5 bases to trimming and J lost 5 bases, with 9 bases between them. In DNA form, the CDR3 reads TGTGCCAGCAGCCCCACCTTTGAGACCCAGTACTTC. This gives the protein CASSPTFETQYF.